This T cell receptor (beta chain) comes out of a study of blood T cells in healthy people across ages (dated by TCRdb to 2015 to 2017). Turning to the overall study: In model experiments, template switching captured about one uniquely barcoded TCR beta cDNA molecule for every two T cells. The study analyzed two additional independent replicas of 1 million unique cDNA reads from the same blood draw for two donors, one aged 18 to 30 and one aged 80 or older. The donors were split into four age groups: young (average about 15 years), middle-aged (about 40), aged (more than 60) and long-lived (roughly 88). To avoid experimental bias, donors of different ages were distributed randomly across sequencing lanes. The study measured age-related changes in TCR beta repertoire diversity using deep sequencing normalized with unique cDNA molecular identifiers. Beyond this particular receptor, the publication reports: Observed TCR beta diversity per million T cells fell roughly linearly with age, and a significant reduction was already apparent by age roughly 40. Estimates of total diversity based on one million sequenced T cells were regarded as lower bounds and as underestimates. Because profiling used bulk unsorted PBMCs, naive and antigen-experienced compartments could not be compared conclusively. Because donor CMV infection status was unknown, age-related changes in expanded clonotypes were potentially confounded. The percentage of naive T cells measured by flow cytometry correlated strongly with observed TCR beta diversity. Compared with the aged group, the long-lived group had more naive CD4+ T cells, fewer expanded clones and increased TCR diversity, suggesting age selection.

V ends up 5 bases short and J 4 bases short, with an unmatched junction base count of 9. Spanning cysteine to phenylalanine, the CDR3 consists of 16 amino acids. The DNA shown is the 48-base CDR3, in frame from base 1. The germline V gene (reference sequence) gives CDR1 as MNHEY and CDR2 as SMNVEV. The library came from 5' RACE. The instrument was an Illumina HiSeq 2500. A second PCR of roughly 7 to 11 cycles was performed with a sample-barcoded 5' primer and a J-beta primer mix. A unique molecular identifier was introduced onto each TCR beta cDNA molecule by a template-switch 5' adaptor carrying 12 random nucleotides. Each sample yielded at least 2.5 million CDR3-containing paired-end reads. First-strand cDNA was synthesized from all RNA with the Mint cDNA synthesis kit, primed by a TRBC-specific oligonucleotide. After uracil-DNA glycosylase treatment, a first 18-cycle PCR used universal primers M1SS and BC2_uni_R on all cDNA. Per the authors' processing: For normalization, 1 million high-quality reads were randomly selected from each sample, with every read carrying a distinct molecular identifier. Reads sharing molecular identifiers were discarded rather than binned into consensus sequences. MiTCR, with a Q25 quality threshold and the strictest error-elimination algorithm, was used for CDR3 identification, clonotype clustering and error correction. A nonparametric unseen species model with Euler transformation was used to estimate a lower bound on total TCR beta diversity. Clones were called with MiXCR by TCRdb after fastp trimmed the public reads at Q25, and only in-frame beta chains were retained. Here each entry gathers all rows of one CDR3 protein and keeps the most common genes and DNA. The V and J calls were determined by TCRdb, not by the authors. This sample is represented by over 550,000 distinct CDR3 sequences; about 30% of them were singletons. The ten largest clones represent about 15% of the sample.

This clonotype was observed many times. The antigen it binds to is not known. No much larger clonotype is one base removed from it; base qualities were not supplied. Donors were a few dozen systemically healthy Caucasian individuals from Russia aged about 6 to 100 years. Roughly 10 milliliters of peripheral blood were drawn from each donor into EDTA-treated Vacutainer tubes. PBMCs were isolated by Ficoll-Paque density-gradient centrifugation, with at least 6 million obtained per sample. Total RNA, at least 5.5 micrograms per sample, was extracted from PBMCs with Trizol reagent. The percentages of naive CD45RAhigh/CD27high T cells were determined by flow cytometry on a PBMC aliquot from every donor.

The clonotype was recovered from a woman over 75 in good health. Sequencing was carried out using blood. The rearranged chain carries TRBV27 and TRBJ2-2, with 8 bases matching TRBD1. Here is the DNA: TGTGCCAGCAGTCCACTGGGACAGGTGGGCACCGGGGAGCTGTTTTTT. Its product reads: CASSPLGQVGTGELFF.